The rows below give T cell receptor beta chains drawn from one sample of a study of Graves' ophthalmopathy and Graves' hyperthyroidism. Via MiXCR, TCRdb re-called the multiplex PCR reads, giving one row per CDR3 protein. This table holds about 400,000 distinct CDR3 sequences, roughly 18% found once. Source material: peripheral blood. Receptor source: a woman aged 18-29 years with Graves' ophthalmopathy. Each CDR3 is given with its conserved first and last residue. A D gene is named only where the DNA matches it firmly. Expanded clones get a size class; other rows say once, few or many, or leave the size out.

d_gene: -
v_gene: TRBV10-3
j_gene: TRBJ2-5
abundance: -
CDR3aa: CAISDGQETQYF
CDR3nt: TGTGCCATCAGTGACGGCCAAGAGACCCAGTACTTC

d_gene: TRBD1
v_gene: TRBV20-1
j_gene: TRBJ1-6
abundance: -
CDR3aa: CSARDVGQGTNSPLHF
CDR3nt: TGCAGTGCTAGAGATGTTGGACAGGGAACCAATTCACCCCTCCACTTT

d_gene: TRBD2
v_gene: TRBV20-1
j_gene: TRBJ2-2
abundance: many
CDR3aa: CSASHGASGGKTNTGELFF
CDR3nt: TGCAGTGCTTCCCACGGGGCTAGCGGGGGGAAAACTAACACCGGGGAGCTGTTTTTT

d_gene: -
v_gene: TRBV12-3/TRBV12-4
j_gene: TRBJ2-7
abundance: -
CDR3aa: CASSLSVRSPYEQYF
CDR3nt: TGTGCCAGCAGTTTATCGGTGAGGAGCCCCTACGAGCAGTACTTC

d_gene: TRBD1
v_gene: TRBV6-2/TRBV6-3
j_gene: TRBJ2-7
abundance: -
CDR3aa: CASSYPARDRVTYEQYF
CDR3nt: TGTGCCAGCAGTTACCCGGCCCGGGACAGGGTCACCTACGAGCAGTACTTC

d_gene: TRBD1
v_gene: TRBV18
j_gene: TRBJ2-5
abundance: many
CDR3aa: CASSPPTSTGEQETQYF
CDR3nt: TGTGCCAGCTCACCCCCCACATCTACAGGGGAGCAAGAGACCCAGTACTTC

d_gene: -
v_gene: TRBV6-4
j_gene: TRBJ1-1
abundance: many
CDR3aa: CASRGWGMGEGLNTEAFF
CDR3nt: TGTGCCAGCAGGGGGTGGGGGATGGGGGAGGGATTGAACACTGAAGCTTTCTTT

d_gene: TRBD1
v_gene: TRBV19
j_gene: TRBJ1-6
abundance: -
CDR3aa: CASSRTGGQNSPLHF
CDR3nt: TGTGCCAGTAGCCGGACAGGTGGACAAAATTCACCCCTCCACTTT

d_gene: TRBD1
v_gene: TRBV7-3
j_gene: TRBJ1-1
abundance: many
CDR3aa: CASSPQGADTEAFF
CDR3nt: TGTGCCAGCAGCCCACAGGGGGCGGACACTGAAGCTTTCTTT

d_gene: -
v_gene: TRBV10-3
j_gene: TRBJ1-1
abundance: many
CDR3aa: CAISLTAMNTEAFF
CDR3nt: TGTGCCATCAGCTTGACAGCGATGAACACTGAAGCTTTCTTT

d_gene: -
v_gene: TRBV6-5
j_gene: TRBJ1-5
abundance: -
CDR3aa: CASSLGGAGWPQHF
CDR3nt: TGTGCCAGCAGTTTGGGGGGGGCCGGCTGGCCACAGCATTTT

d_gene: -
v_gene: TRBV6-4
j_gene: TRBJ1-6
abundance: -
CDR3aa: CASRSLAGGPWVGSPLHF
CDR3nt: TGTGCCAGCAGATCCTTAGCTGGGGGGCCATGGGTCGGATCACCCCTCCACTTT

d_gene: -
v_gene: TRBV11-3
j_gene: TRBJ1-1
abundance: many
CDR3aa: CASSGGRPSMNTEAFF
CDR3nt: TGTGCCAGCTCCGGGGGACGGCCTAGCATGAACACTGAAGCTTTCTTT

d_gene: -
v_gene: TRBV14
j_gene: TRBJ1-2
abundance: many
CDR3aa: CASSQAWDGSEVWANYGYTF
CDR3nt: TGTGCCAGCAGCCAAGCTTGGGACGGCTCAGAGGTCTGGGCTAACTATGGCTACACCTTC

d_gene: TRBD2
v_gene: TRBV7-3
j_gene: TRBJ2-7
abundance: many
CDR3aa: CASSLTSLAGVGEQYF
CDR3nt: TGTGCCAGCAGCTTAACCTCACTAGCGGGAGTTGGCGAGCAGTACTTC

d_gene: -
v_gene: TRBV6-5
j_gene: TRBJ2-7
abundance: many
CDR3aa: CASSTSQGYEQYF
CDR3nt: TGTGCCAGCAGTACCTCACAGGGCTACGAGCAGTACTTC

d_gene: -
v_gene: TRBV5-1
j_gene: TRBJ2-7
abundance: many
CDR3aa: CARPYEQYF
CDR3nt: TGCGCCCGCCCCTACGAGCAGTACTTC

d_gene: -
v_gene: TRBV7-3
j_gene: TRBJ1-1
abundance: many
CDR3aa: CASSLIGAGTEAFF
CDR3nt: TGTGCCAGCAGCTTAATTGGGGCGGGCACTGAAGCTTTCTTT